The 27 T cell receptor beta chains below all came from one sample that was sequenced in a study of post-analysis software for immune sequencing data. Broader study findings: Included in a set of a handful of TRBV segments more frequent in patients than controls were TRBV5-6, TRBV5-1 and TRBV20-1.

Prepared TCR beta cDNA libraries contained unique molecular identifiers. TCRdb used MiXCR to reprocess the PCR reads, holding one entry per CDR3 protein. The data hold hundreds of thousands of distinct CDR3 sequences, with 25% to 30% observed a single time. The antigens for these receptors are not known. Input material: blood. These receptors originate from a girl aged 10 to 17 with multiple sclerosis.

In this sample, this clonotype turned up many times. The chain couples TRBV20-1 to TRBJ2-4; 8 positions agree with TRBD2. Germline-derived CDR1 and CDR2 are DFQATT and SNEGSKA (reference sequence). V was pared by 0 bases and J by 0 bases, with 13 bases of the junction left unmatched. The CDR3 is 19 residues long. CDR3 nucleotides: TGCAGTGCTAGAGATGTTCTCCTTGCGGGAGGACTAGCCAAAAACATTCAGTACTTC. Amino acids: CSARDVLLAGGLAKNIQYF.

The genes are TRBV2 and TRBJ2-3, with a possible D match to TRBD2 (6 bases). This CDR3 has 14 residues. Trimming pared 6 bases from V and 2 bases from J, leaving 12 bases between. From germline, CDR1 is SNHLY and CDR2 FYNNEI. The CDR3 here is CASSRDSDTDTQYF. For the CDR3, the DNA is TGTGCCAGCAGCCGGGACTCCGACACAGATACGCAGTATTTT.

The chain carries TRBV6-5 and TRBJ2-5; TRBD1 agrees at 9 bases. The ends lost 6 bases at V and 5 bases at J; junction bases unmatched: 10. The germline V gene has CDR1 MNHEY and CDR2 SVGAGI. CDR3 length equals 15 residues. The CDR3 bases are TGTGCCAGCAGGACTACCGGGACAGGGCTCGAGACCCAGTACTTC. The encoded protein is CASRTTGTGLETQYF.

This clonotype came up a few times. The chain couples TRBV5-1 to TRBJ2-3, with 11 positions matching TRBD1. J lost 5 bases, V lost 3 bases, and 5 bases had no gene match. The germline V gene has CDR1 SGHRS and CDR2 YFSETQ. This CDR3 contains 15 residues. Here the CDR3 DNA reads TGCGCCAGCAGCTCTTCCGGGACAGGGGGAGATACGCAGTATTTT. The encoded protein is CASSSSGTGGDTQYF.

As concerns this clonotype: A single base separates this from a much larger clone, so it may be a read error. The rearrangement links TRBV7-2 to TRBJ2-5; either TRBD1 or TRBD2 may supply D (5 bases each). CDR3 length: 15 amino acids. Looked up from germline, CDR1 is SGHTA and CDR2 is FQGNSA. The V and J ends lost 8 bases and 2 bases respectively, with 18 bases between them. CDR3: CASGSPGAGQETQYF. DNA of the CDR3: TGTGCCAGCGGCTCCCCCGGGGCAGGACAAGAGACCCAGTACTTC. Variable domain in full (rest from reference TRBV7-2 and TRBJ2-5): GAGVSQSPSNKVTEKGKDVELRCDPISGHTALYWYRQSLGQGLEFLIYFQGNSAPDKSGLPSDRFSAERTGGSVSTLTIQRTQQEDSAVYLCASGSPGAGQETQYFGPGTRLLVL.

This clonotype was seen at least ten times. The chain has TRBV10-3 and TRBJ1-6; no clear D. The CDR3 spans 15 residues. Germline lookup yields CDR1 ENHRY and CDR2 SYGVKD. The V end lost 5 bases, the J end lost 4 bases, and 12 bases lay between the germline ends. CDR3 nucleotides: TGTGCCATCAGTCCGGAGGGTGATTATAATTCACCCCTCCACTTT. It yields the protein CAISPEGDYNSPLHF.

In this sample, this clonotype turned up a few times. The rearrangement uses TRBV20-1 and TRBJ1-6, with 10 bases that match TRBD1. V lost 3 bases and J lost 8; bases outside the gene matches: 4. The CDR3 consists of 14 residues. Germline lookup yields CDR1 DFQATT and CDR2 SNEGSKA (reference sequence). CDR3 region: CSASRTGGYSPLHF. The DNA of the CDR3 is TGCAGTGCTAGTAGGACAGGGGGGTATTCACCCCTCCACTTT.

The chain has TRBV25-1 and TRBJ2-2; D is unresolved. Germline CDR1 is MGHDK and CDR2 is SYGVNS. V was cut by 2 bases and J by 1 base, with 8 bases left in between. The CDR3 has 15 amino acids. The CDR3 region is CASSELPENTGELFF. CDR3 DNA sequence: TGTGCCAGCAGTGAACTACCCGAGAACACCGGGGAGCTGTTTTTT.

The table lists this clonotype with a few counts. Here the CDR3 reads CATSRAGPYEQYF. DNA for the CDR3: TGTGCCACTTCCAGGGCAGGGCCGTACGAGCAGTACTTC. J is TRBJ2-4 and V is TRBV10-3, with D maybe TRBD1 (5 bases). Near its end, the DNA agrees better with TRBJ2-7, so the J call may be wrong. Germline values: CDR1 ENHRY, CDR2 SYGVKD. This CDR3 comprises 13 residues.

This rearrangement joins TRBV2 to TRBJ2-1; the D gene could be TRBD1 or TRBD2 (6 bases each). The CDR3 runs 12 residues. V lost 11 bases to trimming and J lost 8 bases, with 16 bases between them. Per germline, CDR1 SNHLY and CDR2 FYNNEI. DNA for the CDR3: TGTGCCCTCATCGAGGGGGGCCATGAGCAGTTCTTC. It encodes CALIEGGHEQFF.

As concerns this clonotype: The germline gene is not matched at one end of the junction; a read error may be the cause. J is TRBJ1-1 and V is TRBV12-3 or TRBV12-4, with D uncertain. The CDR3 has 15 residues. The CDR3 region is CASSSLRTGNAEAFF. The CDR3 bases are TGTGCCAGCAGTTCACTCCGGACGGGGAACGCTGAAGCTTTCTTT.

A few counts support this clonotype. This may be a read error, as it is one base from a much larger clone. The chain employs TRBV9 and TRBJ1-4, with D perhaps matching TRBD1 (5 bases). CDR3 length equals 14 residues. From germline, CDR1 is SGDLS and CDR2 YYNGEE. CDR3 residues: CASSPPSGVEKRFF. CDR3 bases: TGTGCCAGCAGCCCTCCTTCGGGGGTAGAAAAACGGTTTTTT.

The J gene is TRBJ1-2, the V gene TRBV6-1; 7 bases are shared with TRBD1. The CDR3 is 14 amino acids. V was pared by 6 bases and J by 0 bases, with 4 bases of the junction left unmatched. Germline CDR1 is MNHNS and CDR2 is SASEGT. The CDR3 nucleotides read TGTGCCAGCAGGGGGGGGACAGCTAACTATGGCTACACCTTC. This sequence encodes CASRGGTANYGYTF.

The rearrangement uses TRBV27 and TRBJ2-5, with a weak D call TRBD2 (5 bases). Trimming left V 6 bases short and J 2 bases short, with 13 bases between. Germline V gene sequence: CDR1 MNHEY, CDR2 SMNVEV (reference sequence). The CDR3 loop spans 14 amino acids. CDR3 DNA: TGTGCCAGCAGCCCGGAAGGCGGGCAAGAGACCCAGTACTTC. Protein: CASSPEGGQETQYF.

Of note for this clonotype: A read error may account for a junction end that differs from germline. The chain couples TRBV7-9 to TRBJ1-5, with D unresolved. Germline V CDR1 and CDR2: SEHNR, FQNEAQ (reference sequence). The CDR3 is 15 residues long. The CDR3 here is CAGSRQGTSNQPQHF. Here the CDR3 DNA reads TGTGCCGGCAGCCGCCAAGGAACTAGCAATCAGCCCCAGCATTTT.

V usage is TRBV18 and J usage is TRBJ1-2, with 10 bases matching TRBD1. V shed 2 bases and J 4 bases; nucleotides not matched to a gene: 7. Germline CDR1 KGHSH, CDR2 LQKENI. The CDR3 consists of 16 residues. The CDR3 region is CASSPSAGQGGYGYTF. In nucleotides, the CDR3 is TGTGCCAGCTCACCATCAGCCGGACAGGGGGGCTATGGCTACACCTTC.

There are a few counts of this clonotype. In nucleotides, the CDR3 is TGCAGCACCGGGACCACCATTTACAATGAGCAGTTCTTC. This gives the protein CSTGTTIYNEQFF. The chain has TRBV20-1 and TRBJ2-1; D is perhaps TRBD1 or TRBD2 (5 bases each). Germline V gives CDR1 DFQATT, CDR2 SNEGSKA (reference sequence). The CDR3 is 13 amino acids.

V usage is TRBV19 and J usage is TRBJ1-3; 8 bases are shared with TRBD1. The V gene end was trimmed by 3 bases and the J gene end by 0 bases; junction bases not matched to a gene: 4. CDR3 length equals 16 residues. Germline CDR1 reads LNHDA; CDR2 reads SQIVND (reference sequence). This chain's CDR3 is CASSITGTGSGNTIYF. CDR3 coding DNA: TGTGCCAGTAGTATTACCGGGACAGGCTCTGGAAACACCATATATTTT.

This clonotype came up a few times. The chain links TRBV28 to TRBJ2-7, with TRBD2 identical over 10 bases. This CDR3 comprises 14 residues. After removal of 6 bases from V and 3 bases from J, the junction contained 5 bases not matched to a gene. CDR1 and CDR2 from the germline V gene are MDHEN and SYDVKM. In DNA form, the CDR3 reads TGTGCCAGCAGCATTACTAGCGGGAACTACGAGCAGTACTTC. Its translation is CASSITSGNYEQYF.

The chain combines TRBV2 with TRBJ1-5, with 10 bases aligning to TRBD1. The V gene end was trimmed by 8 bases and the J gene end by 2 bases; junction bases not matched to a gene: 12. Germline CDR1 reads SNHLY; CDR2 reads FYNNEI. This CDR3 spans 17 amino acids. CDR3 nucleotides: TGTGCCAGCGCTTCGGCGGGACAGGGGACGGGCAATCAGCCCCAGCATTTT. It encodes CASASAGQGTGNQPQHF. Looking up the rest from reference TRBV2 and TRBJ1-5 gives the full variable domain: EPEVTQTPSHQVTQMGQEVILRCVPISNHLYFYWYRQILGQKVEFLVSFYNNEISEKSEIFDDQFSVERPDGSNFTLKIRSTKLEDSAMYFCASASAGQGTGNQPQHFGDGTRLSIL.

This clonotype was counted between two and nine times. The gene calls are TRBV12-3 or TRBV12-4 and TRBJ1-2; D call uncertain. Trimming pared 5 bases from V and 3 bases from J, leaving 10 bases between. The CDR3 extends over 13 amino acids. CDR3 region: CASSHGSDYGYTF. The CDR3 DNA is TGTGCCAGCAGTCACGGGTCCGACTATGGCTACACCTTC.

This clonotype was seen once. At one boundary the junction diverges from the germline segment, which might be a read error. The rearrangement joins TRBV9 to TRBJ1-6; the D gene is possibly TRBD1 (5 bases). The CDR3 has 17 amino acids. Germline-derived CDR1 and CDR2 are SGDLS and YYNGEE. CDR3 nucleotides: TGTGTCAGCAGCGTAGAGGGAGGGGCTCGGGGTAATTCACCCCTCCACTTT. Its translation: CVSSVEGGARGNSPLHF.

In this sample, this clonotype turned up once. A much more abundant neighbour one base away suggests this may be a read error. The V call is TRBV4-1, the J call TRBJ2-5; D might be TRBD1 (5 bases). CDR3 size: 15 residues. Germline V gives CDR1 MGHRA, CDR2 YSYEKL. The DNA for the CDR3 is TGCGTCAGCAGCCAAGGGGCTCTCCGGCAAGAGACCCAGTACTTC. It specifies CVSSQGALRQETQYF.

This clonotype was detected a few times. The V and J genes are TRBV4-3 and TRBJ2-3; unclear D gene. Germline loops: CDR1 LGHNA, CDR2 YSLEER. Trimming took 0 bases from V and 6 from J, leaving 10 bases between them. This CDR3 is 14 amino acids long. In nucleotides, the CDR3 is TGCGCCAGCAGCCAAGACCCTAGATCCGATACGCAGTATTTT. As protein: CASSQDPRSDTQYF.

V is TRBV20-1 and J is TRBJ2-4; TRBD2 matches 7 bases. CDR3 size: 17 residues. CDR1 DFQATT and CDR2 SNEGSKA come from the germline V gene (reference sequence). The ends lost 6 bases at V and 3 bases at J; junction bases unmatched: 17. The chain's CDR3 is CSATPYRASGYKNIQYF. The CDR3, as DNA: TGCAGTGCCACCCCGTATCGGGCTAGCGGATACAAAAACATTCAGTACTTC.

This clonotype has more than one count but fewer than ten. The chain couples TRBV7-9 to TRBJ2-5; 13 nucleotides align to TRBD2. From germline, CDR1 is SEHNR and CDR2 FQNEAQ (reference sequence). The CDR3 loop spans 16 amino acids. The ends lost 5 bases at V and 0 bases at J; junction bases unmatched: 3. The CDR3: CASSPGTSGDQETQYF. The CDR3 DNA is TGTGCCAGCAGCCCGGGGACTAGCGGGGACCAAGAGACCCAGTACTTC.

About this clonotype itself: A much larger clone sits a single nucleotide away, making a read error possible. This rearrangement joins TRBV4-1 to TRBJ1-1; D is unclear. The length of the CDR3 is 14 residues. Looked up from germline, CDR1 is MGHRA and CDR2 is YSYEKL. Trimming cost V 6 bases and J 1 base, with 12 bases left between them. The CDR3 DNA follows: TGCGCCAGCAGGGGCCGGGCGGAGAACACTGAAGCTTTCTTT. Amino acids: CASRGRAENTEAFF.